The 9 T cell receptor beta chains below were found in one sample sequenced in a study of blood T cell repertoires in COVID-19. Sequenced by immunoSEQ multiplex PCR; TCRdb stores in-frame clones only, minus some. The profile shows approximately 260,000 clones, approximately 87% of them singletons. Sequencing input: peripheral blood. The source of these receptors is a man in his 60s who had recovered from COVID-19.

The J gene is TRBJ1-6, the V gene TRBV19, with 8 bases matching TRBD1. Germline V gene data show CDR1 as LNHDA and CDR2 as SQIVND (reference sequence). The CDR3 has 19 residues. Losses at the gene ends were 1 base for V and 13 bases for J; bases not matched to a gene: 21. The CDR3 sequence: CASSIVLGGVGQGRSPLHF. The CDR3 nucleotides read TGTGCCAGTAGTATAGTTCTCGGTGGTGTCGGACAGGGTCGGTCGCCCCTCCACTTT.

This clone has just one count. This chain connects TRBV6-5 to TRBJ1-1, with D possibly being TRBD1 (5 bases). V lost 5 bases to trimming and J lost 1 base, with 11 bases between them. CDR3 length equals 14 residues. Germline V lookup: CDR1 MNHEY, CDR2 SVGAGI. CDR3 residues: CASSLRGGNTEAFF. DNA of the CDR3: TGTGCCAGCAGTCTCCGGGGGGGGAACACTGAAGCTTTCTTT.

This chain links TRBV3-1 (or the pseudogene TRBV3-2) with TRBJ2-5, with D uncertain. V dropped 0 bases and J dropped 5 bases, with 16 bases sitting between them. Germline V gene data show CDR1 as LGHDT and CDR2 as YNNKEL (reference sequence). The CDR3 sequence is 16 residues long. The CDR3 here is CASSQESARWLETQYF. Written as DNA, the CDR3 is TGTGCCAGCAGCCAAGAGTCAGCTAGGTGGTTGGAGACCCAGTACTTC.

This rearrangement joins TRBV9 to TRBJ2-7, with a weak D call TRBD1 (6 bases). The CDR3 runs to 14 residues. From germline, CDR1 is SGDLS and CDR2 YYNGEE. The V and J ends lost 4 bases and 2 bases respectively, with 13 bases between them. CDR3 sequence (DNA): TGTGCCAGCAGCCTCCGGGACAAACCCTACGAGCAGTACTTC. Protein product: CASSLRDKPYEQYF.

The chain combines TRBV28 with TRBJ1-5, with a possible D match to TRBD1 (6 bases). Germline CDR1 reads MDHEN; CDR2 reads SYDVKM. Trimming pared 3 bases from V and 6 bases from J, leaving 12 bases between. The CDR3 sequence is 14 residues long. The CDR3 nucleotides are TGTGCCAGCAGTTTCAGGGGAGTGGGTCAGCCCCAGCATTTT. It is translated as CASSFRGVGQPQHF.

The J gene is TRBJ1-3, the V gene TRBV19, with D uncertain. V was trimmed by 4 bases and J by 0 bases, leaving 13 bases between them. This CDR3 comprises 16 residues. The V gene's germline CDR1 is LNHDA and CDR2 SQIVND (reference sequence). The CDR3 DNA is TGTGCCAGTAGTACCGTTGTGGGGAGCTCTGGAAACACCATATATTTT. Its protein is CASSTVVGSSGNTIYF.

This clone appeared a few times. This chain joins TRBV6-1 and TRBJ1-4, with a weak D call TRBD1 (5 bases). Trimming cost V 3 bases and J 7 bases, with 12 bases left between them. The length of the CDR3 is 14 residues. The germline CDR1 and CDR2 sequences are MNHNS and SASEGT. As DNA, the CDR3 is TGTGCCAGCAGTGAGTGGGGCGGCGGTGAAAAACTGTTTTTT. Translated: CASSEWGGGEKLFF.

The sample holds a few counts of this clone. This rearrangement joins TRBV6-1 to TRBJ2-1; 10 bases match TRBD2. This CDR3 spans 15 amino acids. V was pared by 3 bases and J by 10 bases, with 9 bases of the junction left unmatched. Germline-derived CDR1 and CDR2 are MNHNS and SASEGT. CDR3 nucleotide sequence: TGTGCCAGCAGTGATCGGGGACTAGCGAAGGTCGAGCAGTTCTTC. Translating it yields CASSDRGLAKVEQFF.

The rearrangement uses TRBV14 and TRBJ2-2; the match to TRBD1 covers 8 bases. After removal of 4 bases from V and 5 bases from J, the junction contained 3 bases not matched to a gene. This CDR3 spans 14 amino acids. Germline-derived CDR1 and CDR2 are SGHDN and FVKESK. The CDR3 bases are TGTGCCAGCAGCCCGCGGACAGGGACCGGGGAGCTGTTTTTT. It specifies CASSPRTGTGELFF.